This T cell receptor (beta chain) was recovered during a study of blood T cell repertoires in COVID-19. Living in under 30 US areas, the participants were between about 18 and 90 years of age. Cohort placement rested on clinical history that participants reported themselves. The junction had 4 bases not matched to a gene; V was cut back by 4 bases and J by 2 bases. The CDR3 contains 15 residues. The V gene's germline CDR1 is KGHDR and CDR2 SFDVKD. This table comes from immunoSEQ multiplex PCR, and its TCRdb copy is limited to in-frame clones, with some not included. Among about 320,000 clones listed, less than 85% were seen once.

The source material was PBMCs or T cells enriched from blood (not recorded which). The chain employs TRBV24-1 and TRBJ2-5; TRBD2 agrees at 9 bases. The sequence came from a woman between 25 and 40 years old who had been exposed to COVID-19. CDR3 nucleotides: TGTGCCACCAGTGACCAAGCGGGGGGTCAAGAGACCCAGTACTTC. Amino acids: CATSDQAGGQETQYF.